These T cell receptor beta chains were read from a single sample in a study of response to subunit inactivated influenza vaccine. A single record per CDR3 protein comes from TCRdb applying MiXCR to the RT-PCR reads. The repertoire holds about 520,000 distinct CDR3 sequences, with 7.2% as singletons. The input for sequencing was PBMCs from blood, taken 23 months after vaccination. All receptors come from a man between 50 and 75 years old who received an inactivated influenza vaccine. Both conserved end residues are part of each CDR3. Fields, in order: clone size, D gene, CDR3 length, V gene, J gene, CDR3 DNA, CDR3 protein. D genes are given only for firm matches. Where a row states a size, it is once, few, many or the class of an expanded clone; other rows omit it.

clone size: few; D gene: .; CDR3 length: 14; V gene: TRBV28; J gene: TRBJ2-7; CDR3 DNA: TGTGCCAGCACCTCTTTCGGGACCAAAGACGAGCAGTACTTC; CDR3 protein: CASTSFGTKDEQYF
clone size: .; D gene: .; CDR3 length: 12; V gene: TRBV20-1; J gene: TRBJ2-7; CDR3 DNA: TGCAGTGCGGACGGGGACTCCTACGAGCAGTACTTC; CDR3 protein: CSADGDSYEQYF
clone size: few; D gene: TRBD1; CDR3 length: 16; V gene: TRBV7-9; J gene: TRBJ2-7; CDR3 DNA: TGTGCCAGCAGCGATCCTACCGACAGGGGGCTTTACGAGCAGTACTTC; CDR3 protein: CASSDPTDRGLYEQYF
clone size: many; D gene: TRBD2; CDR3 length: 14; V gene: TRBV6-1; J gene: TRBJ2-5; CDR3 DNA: TGTGCCAGCAGAACCGGGACTAGCGAAGAGACCCAGTACTTC; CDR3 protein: CASRTGTSEETQYF
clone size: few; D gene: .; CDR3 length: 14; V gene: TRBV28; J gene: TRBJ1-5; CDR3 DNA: TGTGCCAGCAGTTTACCTGGGGGCCTTCAGCCCCAGCATTTT; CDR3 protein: CASSLPGGLQPQHF
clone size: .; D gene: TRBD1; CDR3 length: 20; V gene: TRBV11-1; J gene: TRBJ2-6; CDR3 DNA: TGTGCCAGCAGGGGTTGGACAGGGGGCGCGTATTTATTTGGGGCCAACGTCCTGACTTTC; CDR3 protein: CASRGWTGGAYLFGANVLTF
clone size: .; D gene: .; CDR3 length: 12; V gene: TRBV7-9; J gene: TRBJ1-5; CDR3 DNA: TGTGCCAGCAGCCCGGACGATCAGCCCCAGCATTTT; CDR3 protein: CASSPDDQPQHF
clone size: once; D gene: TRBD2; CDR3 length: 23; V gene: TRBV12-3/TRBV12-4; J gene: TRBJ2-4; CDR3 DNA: TGTGCCAGCAGCTTACGCACGAGGGGGGGACTAGCGGGAGGCTGGGATGCCAAAAACATTCAGTACTTC; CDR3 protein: CASSLRTRGGLAGGWDAKNIQYF
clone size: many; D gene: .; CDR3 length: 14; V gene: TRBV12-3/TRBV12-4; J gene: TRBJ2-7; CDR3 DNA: TGTGCCAGCAGTTTCGGGGGACCAACCTACGAGCAGTACTTC; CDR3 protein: CASSFGGPTYEQYF
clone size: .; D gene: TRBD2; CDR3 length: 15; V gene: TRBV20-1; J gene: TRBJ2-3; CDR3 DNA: TGCAGTGCGCCAGGACTAGCAGGAAGGACGGATACGCAGTATTTT; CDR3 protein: CSAPGLAGRTDTQYF
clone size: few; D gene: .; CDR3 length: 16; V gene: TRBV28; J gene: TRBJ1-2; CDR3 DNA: TGTGCCAGCAGCCGCTCAGGGTATTCCCCTGGCTATGGCTACACCTTC; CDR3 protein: CASSRSGYSPGYGYTF
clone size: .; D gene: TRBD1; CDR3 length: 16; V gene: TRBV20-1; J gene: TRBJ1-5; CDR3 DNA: TGCAGTGCTAGAATACCCGGGACAGGGAGCAATCAGCCCCAGCATTTT; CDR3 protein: CSARIPGTGSNQPQHF
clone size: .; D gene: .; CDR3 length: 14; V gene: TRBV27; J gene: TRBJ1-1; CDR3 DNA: TGTGCCAGCAGCCGACAGGTGGGGAACACTGAAGCTTTCTTT; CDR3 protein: CASSRQVGNTEAFF
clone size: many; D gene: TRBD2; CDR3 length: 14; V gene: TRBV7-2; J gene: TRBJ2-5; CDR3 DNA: TGTGCCAGCAGCTTCATCGCGGGAGTAGAGACCCAGTACTTC; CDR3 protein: CASSFIAGVETQYF
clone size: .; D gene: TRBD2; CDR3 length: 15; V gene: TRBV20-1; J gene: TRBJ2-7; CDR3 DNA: TGCAGTGCTAGCCCTAGCGGGAGGCTCTCCTACGAGCAGTACTTC; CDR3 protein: CSASPSGRLSYEQYF